This T cell receptor (beta chain) was captured in a study of control samples from healthy donors and cancer patients. Measured with immunoSEQ multiplex PCR; TCRdb has only the in-frame clones, and not every one. This table has more than 150,000 clones, around nine tenths appearing once. The TCR sequence derives from a woman in her twenties or thirties in good health. What was sequenced was blood.

The CDR3 loop is CASSPIGTAGNTIYF. In nucleotides, the CDR3 is TGTGCCAGCAGTCCAATCGGGACAGCTGGAAACACCATATATTTT. This chain joins TRBV27 and TRBJ1-3; TRBD1 matches at 7 bases. CDR3 size: 15 residues. Germline CDR1 reads MNHEY; CDR2 reads SMNVEV (reference sequence). Germline trimming cut 5 bases from V and 2 bases from J; bases unmatched to any gene: 6.